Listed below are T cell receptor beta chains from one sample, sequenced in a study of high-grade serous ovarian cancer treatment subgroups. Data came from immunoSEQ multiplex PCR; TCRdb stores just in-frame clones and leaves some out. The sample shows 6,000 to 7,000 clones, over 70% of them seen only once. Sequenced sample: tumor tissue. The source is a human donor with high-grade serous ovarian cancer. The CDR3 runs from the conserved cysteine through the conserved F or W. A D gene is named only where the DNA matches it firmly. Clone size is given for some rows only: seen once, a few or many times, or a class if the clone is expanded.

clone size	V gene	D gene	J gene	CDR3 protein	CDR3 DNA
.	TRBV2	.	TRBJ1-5	CASRDLGGYGQPQHF	TGTGCCAGCAGGGACTTAGGGGGTTACGGTCAGCCCCAGCATTTT
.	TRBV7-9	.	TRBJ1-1	CASSPPNTEAFF	TGTGCCAGCAGCCCTCCGAACACTGAAGCTTTCTTT
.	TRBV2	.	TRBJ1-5	CASSEGGPQHF	TGTGCCAGCAGTGAGGGCGGGCCCCAGCATTTT
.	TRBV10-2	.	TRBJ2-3	CASSITSRRHFSTDTQYF	TGCGCCAGCAGCATAACCTCCCGACGGCATTTTTCCACAGATACGCAGTATTTT
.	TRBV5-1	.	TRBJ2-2	CASSLASGTGELFF	TGCGCCAGCAGCTTGGCCTCGGGAACCGGGGAGCTGTTTTTT
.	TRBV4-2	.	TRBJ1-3	CASSQTPGAYSGNTIYF	TGTGCCAGCAGCCAGACCCCCGGGGCTTACTCTGGAAACACCATATATTTT
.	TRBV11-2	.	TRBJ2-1	CASSLYGNNEQFF	TGTGCCAGCAGCTTATACGGAAACAATGAGCAGTTCTTC
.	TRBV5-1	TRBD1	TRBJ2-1	CASSLGAGSGQGHNEQFF	TGCGCCAGCAGTTTGGGAGCGGGGAGCGGACAGGGGCATAATGAGCAGTTCTTC
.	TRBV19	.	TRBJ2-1	CASSKGSVRQNNEQFF	TGTGCCAGTAGTAAGGGGAGCGTCAGGCAAAACAATGAGCAGTTCTTC
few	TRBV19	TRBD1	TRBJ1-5	CASRTGGDQPQHF	TGTGCCAGTAGGACAGGGGGCGATCAGCCCCAGCATTTT
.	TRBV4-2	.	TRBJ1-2	CASSQVALRPYTF	TGTGCCAGCAGCCAAGTAGCCTTGAGACCGTACACCTTC
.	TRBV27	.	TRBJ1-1	CASRGQLMNTEAFF	TGTGCCAGCAGAGGACAGTTAATGAACACTGAAGCTTTCTTT
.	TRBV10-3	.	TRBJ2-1	CAISEGNSNEQFF	TGTGCCATCAGTGAGGGGAATTCAAACGAGCAGTTCTTC
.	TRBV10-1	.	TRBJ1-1	CASPRVPNTEAFF	TGCGCCAGCCCGAGGGTACCGAACACTGAAGCTTTCTTT
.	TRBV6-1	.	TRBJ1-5	CASSVGGRGDGKNQPQHF	TGTGCCAGCAGTGTGGGAGGACGGGGGGACGGGAAGAATCAGCCCCAGCATTTT
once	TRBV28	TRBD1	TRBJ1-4	CASSQQGAANEKLFF	TGTGCCAGCAGCCAACAGGGGGCGGCTAATGAAAAACTGTTTTTT
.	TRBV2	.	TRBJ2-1	CASSEERGEQFF	TGTGCCAGCAGTGAAGAGAGAGGGGAGCAGTTCTTC
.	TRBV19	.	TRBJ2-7	CASSIDLPQNGVYEQYF	TGTGCCAGTAGTATAGATCTCCCCCAGAACGGGGTCTACGAGCAGTACTTC
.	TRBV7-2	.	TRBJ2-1	CASSRPSTGNNEQFF	TGTGCCAGCAGCCGCCCCTCTACAGGGAACAATGAGCAGTTCTTC
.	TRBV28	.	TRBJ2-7	CASSPPGTPTYEQYF	TGTGCCAGCAGTCCTCCCGGGACACCAACCTACGAGCAGTACTTC
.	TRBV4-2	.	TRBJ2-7	CASSQDRRDEQYF	TGTGCCAGCAGCCAAGATCGCAGGGACGAGCAGTACTTC
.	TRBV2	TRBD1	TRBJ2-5	CASTTTRGRGQGRETQYF	TGTGCCAGCACAACTACCCGGGGCAGGGGGCAGGGTAGGGAGACCCAGTACTTC
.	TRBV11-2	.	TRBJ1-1	CASSFYRDTEAFF	TGTGCCAGCAGCTTCTACAGGGACACTGAAGCTTTCTTT